This T cell receptor beta chain was profiled in a study of graft-versus-host responses after intestinal transplantation. Overall study: As for transplant type, recipients had multivisceral, liver-intestinal, or isolated intestinal grafts.

Regarding this clone: The antigen is undetermined.

Study results and caveats: Graft-donor T cell macrochimerism in patients accompanied high graft-versus-host to host-versus-graft clonal ratios in allografts.

Here immunoSEQ multiplex PCR was the method, and the copy in TCRdb shows in-frame clones only, minus some. The sample includes about 110,000 clones, 85% to 95% of them seen just once. CDR3 length: 11 residues. Germline V CDR1 and CDR2: SGHTS, YDEGEE. V gave up 7 bases and J gave up 6 bases, with 8 bases separating them. This sequence joins TRBV5-8 and TRBJ2-1; D not certain. This material consisted of unstimulated CD8+ T cells sorted from spleen or lymph node cells, taken before transplant. This clonotype originated in a human donor who was the organ donor for an intestinal transplant. CDR3 nucleotides: TGTGCCAGCCGTCGTTTCAATGAGCAGTTCTTC. Its protein product is CASRRFNEQFF. Filled out from reference TRBV5-8 and TRBJ2-1, the complete variable domain reads EAGVTQSPTHLIKTRGQQATLRCSPISGHTSVYWYQQALGLGLQFLLWYDEGEERNRGNFPPRFSGRQFPNYSSELNVNALELEDSALYLCASRRFNEQFFGPGTRLTVL.